The clone carrying this T cell receptor beta chain appeared many times. The antigen is unknown. Assay: immunoSEQ multiplex PCR; the TCRdb copy retains only in-frame clones and omits some. The sample presents 40,000 to 45,000 clones, none singletons. The data were taken from a study of T cell clonality in common variable immunodeficiency. Study findings and constraints: CVID subjects shared fewer TCRbeta clones than healthy controls did.

The sequencing sample was made of peripheral blood mononuclear cells. The TCR comes from a person aged 18 to 70 in good health.

Incomplete CDR3 DNA: TGCAGTGCTCGGAAAGAAGGGAATCAGCCC. This translates into CSARKEGNQP. The CDR3 in its entirety is CSARKEGNQPQHF. The chain recombines TRBV20-1 with TRBJ1-5; D is undetermined. The read ends 3 residues before the CDR3 terminus; that terminus is restored from the germline J gene. Germline CDR1 is DFQATT and CDR2 is SNEGSKA (reference sequence). This CDR3 region has 13 residues. The V end lost 5 bases, the J end lost 4 bases, and 12 bases lay between the germline ends.